This T cell receptor beta chain was identified in a study of blood T cell repertoires in COVID-19. On the study more broadly: Acute and convalescent COVID-19 specimens originated in the United States, Italy and Spain.

This clone was recorded once. Original handling: From reference gene primer amplification, estimates of nucleated cell counts were derived. Measured with immunoSEQ multiplex PCR; TCRdb has only the in-frame clones, and not every one. That table gives V, J and clone size, and the DNA gave D and trimming. The data hold 380,000 or so clones, with around 84% observed a single time. The junction had 5 bases not matched to a gene; V was cut back by 1 base and J by 2 bases. Germline loops: CDR1 SGHAT, CDR2 FQNNGV. The CDR3 spans 15 residues. The source is a human donor with acute or convalescent COVID-19. The donor label of this sample is uncertain. The specimen was peripheral blood. The chain recombines TRBV11-2 with TRBJ2-7, with 7 bases lining up with TRBD1. The CDR3: CASSLALDRTYEQYF. In DNA form, the CDR3 reads TGTGCCAGCAGCTTAGCTCTGGACAGGACCTACGAGCAGTACTTC.